This T cell receptor (beta chain) was recovered during a study of cytomegalovirus exposure and HLA in healthy donors. Turning to the study itself: The study's early data release held 80 million to 95 million unique TCRs from HLA-typed donors. General study findings and limits: The study put roughly 160 TCR beta chains on its list as cytomegalovirus-associated.

Points on this clone: The antigen is not known.

The primer mix had 60 Vbeta and 13 Jbeta primers. The repertoire was sequenced with immunoSEQ multiplex PCR; TCRdb's copy has only in-frame clones and lacks some. The sample lists some 110,000 clones; approximately 69% were seen once. Germline V lookup: CDR1 MNHNS, CDR2 SASEGT. The CDR3 covers 12 residues. Between the trimmed V and J ends, which lost 2 bases and 4 bases, there was a span of 3 bases. The rearrangement links TRBV6-1 to TRBJ1-3; D is unresolved. The sequence derives from a woman aged 50 to 60 in good health and CMV-seropositive. Sample: PBMCs. CDR3 coding DNA: TGTGCCAGCAGTGAACGGGGAAACACCATATATTTT. Amino acids: CASSERGNTIYF.